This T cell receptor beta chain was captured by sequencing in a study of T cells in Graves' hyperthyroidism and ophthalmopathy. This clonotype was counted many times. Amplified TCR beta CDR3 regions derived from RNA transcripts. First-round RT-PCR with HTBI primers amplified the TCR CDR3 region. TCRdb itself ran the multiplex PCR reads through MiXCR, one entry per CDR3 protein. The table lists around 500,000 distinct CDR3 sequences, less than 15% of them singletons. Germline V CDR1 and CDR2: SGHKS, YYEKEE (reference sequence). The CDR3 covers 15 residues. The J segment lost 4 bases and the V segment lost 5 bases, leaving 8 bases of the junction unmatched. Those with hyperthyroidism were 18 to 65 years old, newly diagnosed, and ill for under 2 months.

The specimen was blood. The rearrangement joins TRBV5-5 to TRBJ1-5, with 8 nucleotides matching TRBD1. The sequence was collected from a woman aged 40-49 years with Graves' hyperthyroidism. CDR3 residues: CASSIGQGGNQPQHF. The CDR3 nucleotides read TGTGCCAGCAGTATCGGACAGGGAGGTAATCAGCCCCAGCATTTT. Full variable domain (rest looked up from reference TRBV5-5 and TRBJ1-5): DAGVTQSPTHLIKTRGQQVTLRCSPISGHKSVSWYQQVLGQGPQFIFQYYEKEERGRGNFPDRFSARQFPNYSSELNVNALLLGDSALYLCASSIGQGGNQPQHFGDGTRLSIL.